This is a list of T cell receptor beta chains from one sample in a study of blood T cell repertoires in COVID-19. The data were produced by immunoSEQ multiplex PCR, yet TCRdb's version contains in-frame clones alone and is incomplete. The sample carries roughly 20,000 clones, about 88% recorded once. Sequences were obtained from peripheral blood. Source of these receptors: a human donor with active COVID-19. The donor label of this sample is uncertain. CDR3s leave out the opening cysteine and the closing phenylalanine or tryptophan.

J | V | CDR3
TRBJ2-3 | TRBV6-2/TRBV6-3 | ASSQDRGRSLTDTQY
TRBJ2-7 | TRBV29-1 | SVEGSGSYEQY
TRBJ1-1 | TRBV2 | ASSKTENTEAF
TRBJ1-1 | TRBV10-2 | ASSVGNTEAF
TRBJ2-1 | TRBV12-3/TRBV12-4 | ASSLAGNNEQF
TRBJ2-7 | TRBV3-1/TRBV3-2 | ASSQPRDRGGYEQY
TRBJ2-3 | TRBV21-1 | ASSKFFRRDRGSDTQY
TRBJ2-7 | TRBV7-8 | ASSFASEQY
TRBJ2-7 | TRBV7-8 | ASSLAAVSYEQY
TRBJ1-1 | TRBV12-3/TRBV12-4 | ASSTLTGTEAF
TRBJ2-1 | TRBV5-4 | ASSLGGPYNEQF
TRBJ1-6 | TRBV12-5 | ASGLGPPRRAYNSPLH
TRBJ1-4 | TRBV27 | ASSSWTGDEKLF
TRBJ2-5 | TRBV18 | ASSPSPGVGETQY
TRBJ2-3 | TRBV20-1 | SASLAGEGSDTQY
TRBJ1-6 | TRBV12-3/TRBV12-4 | ASSLWSSPLH
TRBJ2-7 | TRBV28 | ASSSLFRQGQSYYEQY
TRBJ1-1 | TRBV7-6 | ASSLGGGMNTEAF
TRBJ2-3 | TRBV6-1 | ASSGTSGGPILITDTQY
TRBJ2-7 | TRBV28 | ASSFQLSGSPHEQY
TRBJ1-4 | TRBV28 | ATGQGTTNEKLF
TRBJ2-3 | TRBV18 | ASSPSTDTQY
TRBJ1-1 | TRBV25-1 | ASSQTAGEAF
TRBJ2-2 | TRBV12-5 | ASGLGTALRGELF
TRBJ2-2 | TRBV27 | ASSPYTGELF
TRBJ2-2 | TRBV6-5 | ASSYWVGGSAGELF
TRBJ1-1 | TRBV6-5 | ASSYTGGRTEAF
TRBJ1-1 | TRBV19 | ASSMGGASRAEAF
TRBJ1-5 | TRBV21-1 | ASSKNDRGLGQPQH
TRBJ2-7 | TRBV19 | ASSIDGTPYEQY
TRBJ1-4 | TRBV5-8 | ASNWSREKLF
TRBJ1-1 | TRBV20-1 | SAYRNTEAF
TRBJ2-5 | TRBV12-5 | ASGASGGQETQY
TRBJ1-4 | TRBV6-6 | ASSYPSGEEKLF
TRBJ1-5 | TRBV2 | ASGFNQPQH
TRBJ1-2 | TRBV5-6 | ASSPDSILNYGYT
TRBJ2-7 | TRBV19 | ASSISGGSGTYEQY
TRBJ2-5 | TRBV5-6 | ASITEGGGQETQY
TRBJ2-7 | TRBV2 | ASRRLAGIVSYEQY
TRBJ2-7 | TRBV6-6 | ASSPRTSGRFPYEQY